This T cell receptor beta chain was found in a study of T cells in Graves' hyperthyroidism and ophthalmopathy. The CDR3 has 17 amino acids. Germline CDR1 is DFQATT and CDR2 is SNEGSKA (reference sequence). This clonotype occurred a few times. The junction differs from germline at one of its ends, possibly a read error. The study defined stable Graves' hyperthyroidism as no ophthalmopathy progression within 18 months. RNA transcripts were the template for amplifying TCR beta CDR3 regions. When the TCR CDR3 underwent first-round RT-PCR, the HTBI primer set was used. TCRdb reprocessed the multiplex PCR reads with MiXCR, giving one entry per CDR3 protein. The sample consists of about 210,000 distinct CDR3 sequences, 15% to 20% of them appearing once.

The gene calls are TRBV20-1 and TRBJ2-1, with 9 positions matching TRBD2. This TCR was recovered from a man aged 50 or older with Graves' hyperthyroidism. The source material was blood. The CDR3 sequence is CSARDQIGTSSFNEQFF. The CDR3 nucleotides read TGCAGTGCTAGAGATCAAATCGGGACTAGCTCCTTCAATGAGCAGTTCTTC.